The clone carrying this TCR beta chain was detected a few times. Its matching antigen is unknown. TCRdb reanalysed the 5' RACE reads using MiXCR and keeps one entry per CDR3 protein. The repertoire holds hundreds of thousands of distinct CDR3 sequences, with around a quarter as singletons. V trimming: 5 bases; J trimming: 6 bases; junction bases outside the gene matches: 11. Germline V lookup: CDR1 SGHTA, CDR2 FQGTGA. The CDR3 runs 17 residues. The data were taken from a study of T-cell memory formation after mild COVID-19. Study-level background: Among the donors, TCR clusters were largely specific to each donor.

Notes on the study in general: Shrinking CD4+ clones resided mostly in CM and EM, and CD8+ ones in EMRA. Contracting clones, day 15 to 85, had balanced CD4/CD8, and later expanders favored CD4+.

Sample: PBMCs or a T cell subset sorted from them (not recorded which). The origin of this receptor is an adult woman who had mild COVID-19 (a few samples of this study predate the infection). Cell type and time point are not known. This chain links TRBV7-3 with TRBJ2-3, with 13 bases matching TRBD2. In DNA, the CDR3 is TGTGCCAGCAGCCCGGGACTAGCGGGAAGGGTTTTGGATACGCAGTATTTT. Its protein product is CASSPGLAGRVLDTQYF.